Listed below are T cell receptor beta chains from one sample, sequenced in a study of blood T cell repertoires in COVID-19. TCRdb's copy holds only in-frame clones and misses some; the assay was immunoSEQ multiplex PCR. Of hundreds of thousands of clones in the sample, around 88% were seen once. The sequenced sample was PBMCs or T cells enriched from blood (not recorded which). The source of these receptors is a woman between 40 and 50 years old who had recovered from COVID-19. CDR3s include the opening cysteine and the closing phenylalanine or tryptophan. Each record gives: D gene, V gene, J gene, clone size, CDR3 protein, CDR3 DNA. D genes are given only for firm matches. Clone size is shown for a subset of rows, as once, few, many or a class of expanded clone.

D gene: TRBD1
V gene: TRBV2
J gene: TRBJ2-7
clone size: .
CDR3 protein: CASSGRTGAYEQYF
CDR3 DNA: TGTGCCAGCAGTGGTCGGACAGGGGCCTACGAGCAGTACTTC

D gene: .
V gene: TRBV11-3
J gene: TRBJ2-1
clone size: .
CDR3 protein: CASSLDPQANEQFF
CDR3 DNA: TGTGCCAGCAGCTTAGATCCCCAGGCTAATGAGCAGTTCTTC

D gene: .
V gene: TRBV27
J gene: TRBJ2-7
clone size: .
CDR3 protein: CASSFRVGVVAYEQYF
CDR3 DNA: TGTGCCAGCAGTTTTCGCGTCGGGGTTGTGGCCTACGAGCAGTACTTC

D gene: .
V gene: TRBV5-1
J gene: TRBJ2-5
clone size: .
CDR3 protein: CASSQGGSGTQETQYF
CDR3 DNA: TGCGCCAGCAGCCAGGGGGGTAGCGGGACGCAAGAGACCCAGTACTTC

D gene: TRBD2
V gene: TRBV5-1
J gene: TRBJ2-5
clone size: .
CDR3 protein: CASSLLAQEETQYF
CDR3 DNA: TGCGCCAGCAGCTTACTAGCGCAAGAAGAGACCCAGTACTTC

D gene: TRBD1
V gene: TRBV2
J gene: TRBJ1-1
clone size: .
CDR3 protein: CASTGDRNTEAFF
CDR3 DNA: TGTGCCAGCACTGGGGACAGGAACACTGAAGCTTTCTTT

D gene: .
V gene: TRBV28
J gene: TRBJ2-2
clone size: .
CDR3 protein: CASSNRITGELFF
CDR3 DNA: TGTGCCAGCAGCAATAGAATCACCGGGGAGCTGTTTTTT

D gene: .
V gene: TRBV27
J gene: TRBJ1-6
clone size: few
CDR3 protein: CASSLGGGAGSPLHF
CDR3 DNA: TGTGCCAGCAGTTTGGGCGGAGGGGCTGGTTCACCCCTCCACTTT

D gene: TRBD2
V gene: TRBV3-1/TRBV3-2
J gene: TRBJ2-2
clone size: .
CDR3 protein: CASSQRGSGGELFF
CDR3 DNA: TGTGCCAGCAGCCAGCGGGGGAGCGGCGGGGAGCTGTTTTTT

D gene: TRBD2
V gene: TRBV7-2
J gene: TRBJ2-4
clone size: few
CDR3 protein: CASSSPGLGAKNIQYF
CDR3 DNA: TGTGCCAGCAGCTCCCCGGGACTAGGAGCCAAAAACATTCAGTACTTC

D gene: .
V gene: TRBV28
J gene: TRBJ1-5
clone size: .
CDR3 protein: CASSLRSRPQHF
CDR3 DNA: TGTGCCAGCAGTTTGAGGAGTCGGCCCCAGCATTTT

D gene: TRBD1
V gene: TRBV7-2
J gene: TRBJ2-3
clone size: .
CDR3 protein: CASSRVAGGKDTQYF
CDR3 DNA: TGTGCCAGCAGCCGCGTGGCAGGGGGTAAAGATACGCAGTATTTT

D gene: TRBD2
V gene: TRBV7-9
J gene: TRBJ2-3
clone size: .
CDR3 protein: CASRSPGLAGTPDTQYF
CDR3 DNA: TGTGCCAGCAGGTCTCCGGGACTAGCGGGAACCCCAGATACGCAGTATTTT

D gene: TRBD2
V gene: TRBV18
J gene: TRBJ2-1
clone size: .
CDR3 protein: CASSPSSGGYNEQFF
CDR3 DNA: TGTGCCAGCTCCCCCAGTTCGGGGGGTTACAATGAGCAGTTCTTC

D gene: TRBD1
V gene: TRBV27
J gene: TRBJ2-7
clone size: .
CDR3 protein: CASSQDRGVYEQYF
CDR3 DNA: TGTGCCAGCAGCCAGGACAGGGGGGTATACGAGCAGTACTTC

D gene: .
V gene: TRBV28
J gene: TRBJ1-5
clone size: .
CDR3 protein: CATGGGQGRINQPQHF
CDR3 DNA: TGTGCCACCGGGGGGGGGCAGGGAAGAATCAATCAGCCCCAGCATTTT

D gene: .
V gene: TRBV21-1
J gene: TRBJ2-2
clone size: .
CDR3 protein: CAGKGETGELFF
CDR3 DNA: TGTGCCGGAAAGGGGGAAACCGGGGAGCTGTTTTTT

D gene: .
V gene: TRBV29-1
J gene: TRBJ2-5
clone size: few
CDR3 protein: CSSTGHQETQYF
CDR3 DNA: TGCAGCAGCACGGGTCACCAAGAGACCCAGTACTTC

D gene: .
V gene: TRBV2
J gene: TRBJ1-2
clone size: .
CDR3 protein: CASSAFGGVNYGYTF
CDR3 DNA: TGTGCCAGCAGCGCCTTTGGCGGGGTTAACTATGGCTACACCTTC

D gene: TRBD1
V gene: TRBV7-9
J gene: TRBJ2-1
clone size: few
CDR3 protein: CASSPGTAKFSYNEQFF
CDR3 DNA: TGTGCCAGCAGCCCGGGGACAGCAAAATTCTCCTACAATGAGCAGTTCTTC

D gene: .
V gene: TRBV28
J gene: TRBJ1-5
clone size: .
CDR3 protein: CASSPGGRGVGNQPQHF
CDR3 DNA: TGTGCCAGCAGTCCTGGGGGACGGGGGGTTGGTAATCAGCCCCAGCATTTT

D gene: .
V gene: TRBV6-5
J gene: TRBJ2-7
clone size: .
CDR3 protein: CASSYSLSGEQYF
CDR3 DNA: TGTGCCAGCAGTTACTCGCTATCGGGAGAGCAGTACTTC

D gene: .
V gene: TRBV9
J gene: TRBJ2-1
clone size: .
CDR3 protein: CASSVAAGNFEQFF
CDR3 DNA: TGTGCCAGCAGCGTAGCTGCAGGGAATTTTGAGCAGTTCTTC

D gene: .
V gene: TRBV7-9
J gene: TRBJ1-1
clone size: .
CDR3 protein: CASSLAFSGNTEAFF
CDR3 DNA: TGTGCCAGCAGCTTAGCTTTCTCAGGGAACACTGAAGCTTTCTTT

D gene: TRBD1
V gene: TRBV7-3
J gene: TRBJ2-3
clone size: once
CDR3 protein: CASSLQGEGTDTQYF
CDR3 DNA: TGTGCCAGCAGCCTACAGGGGGAGGGCACAGATACGCAGTATTTT

D gene: TRBD2
V gene: TRBV19
J gene: TRBJ2-1
clone size: .
CDR3 protein: CASSMTSGNEQFF
CDR3 DNA: TGTGCCAGTAGTATGACTAGCGGCAATGAGCAGTTCTTC

D gene: TRBD2
V gene: TRBV5-6
J gene: TRBJ2-5
clone size: .
CDR3 protein: CASSSRDYHDTGAQYF
CDR3 DNA: TGTGCCAGCAGCTCCCGGGACTATCACGATACGGGGGCCCAGTACTTC

D gene: TRBD2
V gene: TRBV3-1/TRBV3-2
J gene: TRBJ2-1
clone size: once
CDR3 protein: CASSLTSGRVGNEQFF
CDR3 DNA: TGTGCCAGCAGCCTGACTAGCGGGAGGGTGGGCAATGAGCAGTTCTTC

D gene: TRBD2
V gene: TRBV10-3
J gene: TRBJ2-3
clone size: .
CDR3 protein: CAISGNSGSTDTQYF
CDR3 DNA: TGTGCCATCAGTGGAAATAGCGGGAGCACAGATACGCAGTATTTT

D gene: .
V gene: TRBV7-2
J gene: TRBJ1-2
clone size: .
CDR3 protein: CASSIDGLYGYTF
CDR3 DNA: TGTGCCAGCAGCATTGACGGACTCTATGGCTACACCTTC